The present T cell receptor (beta chain) was sequenced within a study of shared clonotypes between healthy human individuals. Study-wide findings and caveats: Four donors had 5% to 6.5% of their naive CD4 clonotypes in common.

Points on this clone: Its matching antigen is unknown.

V lost 4 bases and J lost 1; bases outside the gene matches: 4. Germline-derived CDR1 and CDR2 are SGHRS and YFSETQ. The CDR3 has 14 amino acids. Genomic DNA from each subset was divided evenly over several immunoSEQ plates. Data came from immunoSEQ multiplex PCR; TCRdb stores just in-frame clones and leaves some out. The table has fewer than 850,000 clones, 72% seen once. Material: memory CD4+ T cells sorted from blood. Documented subset: CD45RA-negative fraction. The rearrangement joins TRBV5-1 to TRBJ2-5; TRBD2 matches 7 bases. The receptor's source is a woman aged 30 to 39 in good health. The CDR3 is CASSVGGFQETQYF. In DNA, the CDR3 is TGCGCCAGCAGCGTCGGGGGGTTCCAAGAGACCCAGTACTTC. The entire variable domain, with the rest obtained from reference TRBV5-1 and TRBJ2-5, is as follows: KAGVTQTPRYLIKTRGQQVTLSCSPISGHRSVSWYQQTPGQGLQFLFEYFSETQRNKGNFPGRFSGRQFSNSRSEMNVSTLELGDSALYLCASSVGGFQETQYFGPGTRLLVL.